One sample yielded the 17 T cell receptor beta chains listed below, sequenced in a study of OX40 agonist ivuxolimab in advanced cancers. Libraries were built with the immunoSEQ multiplex PCR assay. Imported from immuneACCESS, the table was reduced by TCRdb to in-frame sequences with V and J called. These copies leave out some clones; in studies compared against another copy, an unresolved V gene accounts for under half, and the cause of the remainder is not known. The sample profile shows approximately 58,000 clones; 80% to 90% of them were found once. Of the sample, about 3.5% falls within the top ten clones. The specimen was CD4+ or CD8+ T cells sorted from blood, collected in a trial of the OX40 agonist ivuxolimab. The receptor set was obtained from an adult with an advanced solid tumor such as melanoma, head and neck, liver or kidney cancer.

The chain is built from TRBV11-1 and TRBJ2-1; tentatively, D is TRBD1 (5 bases). Germline lookup yields CDR1 SGHAT and CDR2 FQDESV (reference sequence). The V and J ends lost 1 base and 1 base respectively, with 14 bases between them. The CDR3 has 17 residues. CDR3 protein: CASSLETGQGSYNEQFF. CDR3 in DNA: TGTGCCAGCAGCTTAGAAACTGGGCAGGGTTCCTACAATGAGCAGTTCTTC.

The chain couples TRBV7-9 to TRBJ1-4; D may be TRBD1 (6 bases). The germline gives CDR1 SEHNR, CDR2 FQNEAQ (reference sequence). CDR3 length: 12 residues. V dropped 1 base and J dropped 13 bases, with 10 bases sitting between them. The CDR3 here is CASSLGQGRLFF. As DNA, the CDR3 is TGTGCCAGCAGCTTAGGCCAGGGGAGACTGTTTTTT.

The V gene is TRBV10-3, the J gene TRBJ2-1, with D maybe TRBD2 (6 bases). Germline V CDR1 and CDR2: ENHRY, SYGVKD. This CDR3 is 13 amino acids long. Between the trimmed V and J ends, which lost 4 bases and 6 bases, there was a span of 10 bases. CDR3 in DNA: TGTGCCATCAGTGTACTAGCAGTCAATGAGCAGTTCTTC. Translation: CAISVLAVNEQFF.

The CDR3 DNA is TGCAGCGTTCGGCTAGCGGGAGTCCACGAGCAGTACTTC. Translating gives CSVRLAGVHEQYF. This chain uses TRBV29-1 with TRBJ2-7, with 10 bases that match TRBD2. V gave up 5 bases and J gave up 5 bases; unmatched junction bases: 6. The CDR3 runs 13 residues. In germline, CDR1 is SQVTM, CDR2 ANQGSEA.

The V call is TRBV5-1, the J call TRBJ2-3; 12 bases are shared with TRBD1. Germline V gives CDR1 SGHRS, CDR2 YFSETQ. The CDR3 runs 16 residues. After removal of 4 bases from V and 0 bases from J, the junction contained 3 bases not matched to a gene. The CDR3 DNA follows: TGCGCCAGCAGCACGGGACAGGGGGCCAGCACAGATACGCAGTATTTT. This gives the protein CASSTGQGASTDTQYF.

The chain carries TRBV5-6 and TRBJ2-1; TRBD1 agrees at 8 bases. The CDR3 runs 15 residues. V dropped 0 bases and J dropped 4; count of bases not matched to a gene: 3. CDR1 and CDR2 from the germline V gene are SGHDT and YYEEEE. CDR3 loop: CASSLGQGAYNEQFF. The CDR3 nucleotides read TGTGCCAGCAGCTTGGGGCAGGGGGCATACAATGAGCAGTTCTTC.

This clone has just one count. The chain is built from TRBV7-3 and TRBJ2-2, with D unclear. The V and J ends lost 5 bases and 4 bases respectively, with 11 bases between them. The CDR3 spans 14 residues. Germline CDR1 SGHTA, CDR2 FQGTGA. The CDR3 spells CASSAGSVTGELFF. The CDR3 region has the DNA TGTGCCAGCAGCGCCGGATCAGTCACCGGGGAGCTGTTTTTT.

This chain links TRBV10-3 with TRBJ2-2, with D hard to call. Germline CDR1 reads ENHRY; CDR2 reads SYGVKD. V lost 0 bases to trimming and J lost 3 bases, with 8 bases between them. The CDR3 has 15 amino acids. CDR3 in amino acids: CAISESRGYTGELFF. Written as DNA, the CDR3 is TGTGCCATCAGTGAGTCTCGCGGCTACACCGGGGAGCTGTTTTTT.

The chain couples TRBV25-1 to TRBJ2-3; maybe TRBD2 (5 bases). V was pared by 11 bases and J by 2 bases, with 14 bases between. This CDR3 has 13 amino acids. Germline V gene data show CDR1 as MGHDK and CDR2 as SYGVNS. This CDR3 is CAAEGPNTDTQYF. As DNA, the CDR3 is TGTGCCGCTGAGGGCCCCAACACAGATACGCAGTATTTT. The full variable domain, in which reference TRBV25-1 and TRBJ2-3 provide the parts outside the CDR3, is EADIYQTPRYLVIGTGKKITLECSQTMGHDKMYWYQQDPGMELHLIHYSYGVNSTEKGDLSSESTVSRIRTEHFPLTLESARPSHTSQYLCAAEGPNTDTQYFGPGTRLTVL.

This clone appeared a few times. This sequence joins TRBV5-4 and TRBJ2-1; no definite D call. V lost 7 bases to trimming and J lost 1 base, with 12 bases between them. The CDR3 consists of 14 residues. In germline, CDR1 is SGHNT, CDR2 YYREEE (reference sequence). DNA of the CDR3: TGTGCCAGCTACGACTCCGGATCCTACAATGAGCAGTTCTTC. Translation gives CASYDSGSYNEQFF.

Details on this clone: Different DNA sequences within this sample yield the same CDR3. This CDR3 is CAWSVQGYEQYF. The CDR3 DNA is TGTGCCTGGAGTGTACAGGGGTACGAGCAGTACTTC. This sequence joins TRBV30 and TRBJ2-7; 7 bases line up with TRBD1. V shed 0 bases, J shed 4 bases, and the junction held 0 bases outside the gene matches. CDR1 is GTSNPN and CDR2 is SVGIG in the germline V gene (reference sequence). The CDR3 covers 12 residues.

V usage is TRBV19 and J usage is TRBJ2-3; 12 positions match TRBD2. Germline lookup yields CDR1 LNHDA and CDR2 SQIVND (reference sequence). The V segment lost 6 bases and the J segment 5 bases; nucleotides outside the gene matches: 3. The CDR3 runs 14 residues. The DNA of the CDR3 is TGTGCCAGTAGGCTACTAGCGGGAGGAGATACGCAGTATTTT. Its protein is CASRLLAGGDTQYF. The variable domain in full, with the rest retrieved from reference TRBV19 and TRBJ2-3, is DGGITQSPKYLFRKEGQNVTLSCEQNLNHDAMYWYRQDPGQGLRLIYYSQIVNDFQKGDIAEGYSVSREKKESFPLTVTSAQKNPTAFYLCASRLLAGGDTQYFGPGTRLTVL.

The V and J genes are TRBV9 and TRBJ2-3; D not certain. V gave up 3 bases and J gave up 3 bases, with 5 bases separating them. Germline V CDR1 and CDR2: SGDLS, YYNGEE. The CDR3 extends over 12 amino acids. In DNA form, the CDR3 reads TGTGCCAGCAGCGCTCCTACAGATACGCAGTATTTT. Protein: CASSAPTDTQYF.

The chain carries TRBV30 and TRBJ1-5, with 8 bases fitting TRBD1. This CDR3 has 14 residues. Germline V gives CDR1 GTSNPN, CDR2 SVGIG (reference sequence). With V trimmed by 3 bases and J by 7 bases, 8 bases remained unmatched. The CDR3 reads CAWSPGQGIQPQHF. For the CDR3, the DNA is TGTGCCTGGAGCCCCGGACAGGGAATACAGCCCCAGCATTTT.

This clone came up once. This chain connects TRBV11-3 to TRBJ2-7; D not resolved. The CDR3 is made up of 14 amino acids. Trimming took off 5 bases at V and 6 bases at J, with 17 bases between the two ends. Germline lookup yields CDR1 SGHNT and CDR2 YENEEA. The CDR3 DNA is TGTGCCAGCAGCCCACCTGCTCACGAAGGCGAGCAGTACTTC. Amino acid sequence: CASSPPAHEGEQYF. Full variable domain (missing parts from reference TRBV11-3 and TRBJ2-7): EAGVVQSPRYKIIEKKQPVAFWCNPISGHNTLYWYLQNLGQGPELLIRYENEEAVDDSQLPKDRFSAERLKGVDSTLKIQPAELGDSAVYLCASSPPAHEGEQYFGPGTRLTVT.

V gene TRBV5-1 combines with J gene TRBJ2-7, with 10 bases aligning to TRBD2. The CDR3 totals 15 residues. V trimming: 4 bases; J trimming: 0 bases; junction bases outside the gene matches: 4. Germline CDR1 reads SGHRS; CDR2 reads YFSETQ. Here the CDR3 DNA reads TGCGCCAGCAGCACAGCTAGCGGGAGCTCCTACGAGCAGTACTTC. Its protein is CASSTASGSSYEQYF.

This clone was picked up one time. V and J are TRBV5-1 and TRBJ2-7, with D perhaps being TRBD1 or TRBD2 (5 bases each). In germline, CDR1 is SGHRS, CDR2 YFSETQ. The CDR3 has 13 amino acids. Trimming cost V 7 bases and J 1 base, with 12 bases left between them. Here the CDR3 reads CASGSGRSYEQYF. The CDR3 nucleotides are TGCGCCAGCGGCTCGGGACGGTCCTACGAGCAGTACTTC.